The present entry profiles one T cell receptor beta chain with its context. This sample was taken from a study of blood T cell repertoires in COVID-19. Study information: Spain, Italy and the United States supplied samples that represented acute and convalescent COVID-19. The analysed material was cDNA or gDNA that came from T cells, B-cell-depleted T cells, or PBMCs.

In the original analysis: How many nucleated cells were present was estimated from reference gene primer amplification. Profiling relied on immunoSEQ multiplex PCR, and the TCRdb table lists in-frame clones only, not all of them. The V and J calls and clone size were taken over from that table, and D and trimming were inferred from the DNA. The sample lists under 300,000 clones, about 85% occurring once. The CDR3 covers 13 residues. Trimming stripped 0 bases from V and 7 bases from J, with 7 bases between. Germline values: CDR1 SGHAT, CDR2 FQNNGV. The sequence was collected from a man aged 18 to 29 with active or convalescent COVID-19. The sequencing input was peripheral blood. The V and J genes are TRBV11-2 and TRBJ2-1, with a weak D call TRBD1 (5 bases). The CDR3 nucleotides read TGTGCCAGCAGCTTAGACAGGGTGAATGAGCAGTTCTTC. As protein: CASSLDRVNEQFF.